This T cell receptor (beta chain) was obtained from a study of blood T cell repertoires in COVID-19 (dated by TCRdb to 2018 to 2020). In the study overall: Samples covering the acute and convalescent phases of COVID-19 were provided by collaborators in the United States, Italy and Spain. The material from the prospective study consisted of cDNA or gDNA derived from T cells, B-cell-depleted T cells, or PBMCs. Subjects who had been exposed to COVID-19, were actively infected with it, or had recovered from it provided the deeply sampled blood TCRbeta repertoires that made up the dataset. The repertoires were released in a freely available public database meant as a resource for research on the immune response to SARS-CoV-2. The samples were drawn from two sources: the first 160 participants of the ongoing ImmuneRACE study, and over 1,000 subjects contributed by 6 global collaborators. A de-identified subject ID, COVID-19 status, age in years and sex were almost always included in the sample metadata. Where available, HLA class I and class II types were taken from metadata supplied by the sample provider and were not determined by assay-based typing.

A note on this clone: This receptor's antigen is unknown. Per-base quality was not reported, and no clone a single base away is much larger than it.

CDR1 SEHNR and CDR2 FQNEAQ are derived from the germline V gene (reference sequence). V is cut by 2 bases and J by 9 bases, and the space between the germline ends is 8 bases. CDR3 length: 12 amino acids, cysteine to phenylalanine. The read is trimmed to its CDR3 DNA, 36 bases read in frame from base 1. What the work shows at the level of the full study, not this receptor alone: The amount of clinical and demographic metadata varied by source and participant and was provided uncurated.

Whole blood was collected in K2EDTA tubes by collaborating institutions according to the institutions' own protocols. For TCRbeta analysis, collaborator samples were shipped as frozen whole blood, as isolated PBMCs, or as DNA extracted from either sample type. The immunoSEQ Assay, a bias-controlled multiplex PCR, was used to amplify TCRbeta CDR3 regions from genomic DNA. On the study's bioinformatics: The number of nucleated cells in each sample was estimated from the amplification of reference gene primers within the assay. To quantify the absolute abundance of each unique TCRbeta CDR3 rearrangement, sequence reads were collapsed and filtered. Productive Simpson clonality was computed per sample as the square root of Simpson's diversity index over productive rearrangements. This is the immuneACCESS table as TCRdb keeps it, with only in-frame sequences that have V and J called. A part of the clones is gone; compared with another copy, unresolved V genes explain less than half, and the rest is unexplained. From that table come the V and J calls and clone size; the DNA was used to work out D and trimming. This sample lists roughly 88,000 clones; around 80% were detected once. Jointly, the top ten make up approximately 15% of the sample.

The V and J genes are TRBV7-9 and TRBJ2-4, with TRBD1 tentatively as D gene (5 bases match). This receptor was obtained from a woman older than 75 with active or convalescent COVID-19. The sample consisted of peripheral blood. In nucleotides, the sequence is TGTGCCAGCAGCTTATTAGGGGCCATTCAGTACTTC. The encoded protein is CASSLLGAIQYF.